This T cell receptor beta chain was observed in a study of CD8+CD57+ T cells in acquired aplastic anemia. Study background: CD4+ cells from healthy donors averaged roughly 10 million reads.

There are 16 residues in the CDR3. V lost 2 bases, J lost 0 bases, and 5 bases stayed unmatched. The germline V gene has CDR1 MNHEY and CDR2 SMNVEV (reference sequence). CDR3 and TCR beta VDJ profiling relied on a genomic DNA template. Each CDR3 protein gets one entry after TCRdb re-called the reads with MiXCR. In the table there are 95,000 to 120,000 distinct CDR3 sequences, about half of which are singletons. Sequencing was performed on sorted CD4+, CD8+, or CD8+CD57+ T cells (not recorded which) from PBMCs. The chain uses TRBV27 and TRBJ2-5; 8 nucleotides match TRBD2. This clonotype was sampled from a human donor in good health, serving as a control. In DNA form, the CDR3 reads TGTGCCAGCAGTTTAAATAGCGGGGAGTACCAAGAGACCCAGTACTTC. This translates into CASSLNSGEYQETQYF.